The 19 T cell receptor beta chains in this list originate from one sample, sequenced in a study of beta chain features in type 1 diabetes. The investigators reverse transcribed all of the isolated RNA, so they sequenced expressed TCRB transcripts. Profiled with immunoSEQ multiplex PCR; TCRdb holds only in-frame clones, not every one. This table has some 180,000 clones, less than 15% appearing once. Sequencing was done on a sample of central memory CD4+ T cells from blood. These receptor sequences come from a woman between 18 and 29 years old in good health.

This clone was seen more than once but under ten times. The CDR3 DNA reads TGTGCCAGCGAGGGACTAGCGGGAGTGAACAGGTTTGCAGATACGCAGTATTTT. Translated: CASEGLAGVNRFADTQYF. This chain links TRBV2 with TRBJ2-3; the match to TRBD2 covers 14 bases. Germline V lookup: CDR1 SNHLY, CDR2 FYNNEI. The V gene end was trimmed by 8 bases and the J gene end by 4 bases; junction bases not matched to a gene: 14. The CDR3 runs to 18 residues.

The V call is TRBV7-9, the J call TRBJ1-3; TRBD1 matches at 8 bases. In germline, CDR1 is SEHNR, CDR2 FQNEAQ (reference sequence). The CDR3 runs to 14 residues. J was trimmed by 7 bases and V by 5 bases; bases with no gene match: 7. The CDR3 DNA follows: TGTGCCAGCAGCCCCCCGACAGGGGTGAACACCATATATTTT. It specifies CASSPPTGVNTIYF.

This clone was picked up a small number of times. The CDR3 loop reads CAHGGTGNTIYF. The CDR3 nucleotides are TGTGCCCACGGGGGTACTGGAAACACCATATATTTT. V gene TRBV10-3 combines with J gene TRBJ1-3; possible D gene TRBD1, 5 bases. Trimming took 11 bases from V and 2 from J, leaving 10 bases between them. The CDR3 is made up of 12 amino acids. Germline CDR1 and CDR2: ENHRY and SYGVKD.

CDR3: CASSLDQGSNQPQHF. CDR3 nucleotide sequence: TGTGCCAGCAGTTTAGATCAGGGGTCCAATCAGCCCCAGCATTTT. This chain uses TRBV28 with TRBJ1-5, with a weak D call TRBD1 (6 bases). Germline-derived CDR1 and CDR2 are MDHEN and SYDVKM. The germline V and J ends were trimmed by 2 bases and 3 bases, with 11 bases remaining between them. This CDR3 spans 15 amino acids.

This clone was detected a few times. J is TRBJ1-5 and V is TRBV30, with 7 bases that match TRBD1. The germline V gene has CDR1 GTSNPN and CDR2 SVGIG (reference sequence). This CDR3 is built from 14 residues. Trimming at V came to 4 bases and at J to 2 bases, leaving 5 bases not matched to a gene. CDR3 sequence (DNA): TGTGCCTGGAATCGACAGGGTGGCAATCAGCCCCAGCATTTT. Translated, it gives CAWNRQGGNQPQHF.

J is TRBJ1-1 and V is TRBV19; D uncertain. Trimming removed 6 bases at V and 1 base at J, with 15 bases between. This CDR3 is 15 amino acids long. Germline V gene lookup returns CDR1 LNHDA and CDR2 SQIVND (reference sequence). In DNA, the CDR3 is TGTGCCAGTAGACGCCCCGGCGGCGGGAACACTGAAGCTTTCTTT. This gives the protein CASRRPGGGNTEAFF.

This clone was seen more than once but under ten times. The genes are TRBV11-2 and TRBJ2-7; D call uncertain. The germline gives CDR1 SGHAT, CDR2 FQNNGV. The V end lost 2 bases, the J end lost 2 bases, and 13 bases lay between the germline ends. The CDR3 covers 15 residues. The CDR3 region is CASSLSNDLAYEQYF. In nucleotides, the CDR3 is TGTGCCAGCAGCTTATCAAACGACCTAGCCTACGAGCAGTACTTC.

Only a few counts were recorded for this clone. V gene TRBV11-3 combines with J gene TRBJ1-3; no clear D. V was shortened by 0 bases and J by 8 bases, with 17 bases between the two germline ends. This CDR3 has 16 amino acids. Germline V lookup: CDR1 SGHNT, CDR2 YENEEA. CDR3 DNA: TGTGCCAGCAGCTTAGATGGCCGTGATGCGGATGACACCATATATTTT. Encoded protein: CASSLDGRDADDTIYF. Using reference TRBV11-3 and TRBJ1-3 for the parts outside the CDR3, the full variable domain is EAGVVQSPRYKIIEKKQPVAFWCNPISGHNTLYWYLQNLGQGPELLIRYENEEAVDDSQLPKDRFSAERLKGVDSTLKIQPAELGDSAVYLCASSLDGRDADDTIYFGEGSWLTVV.

CDR3 nucleotide sequence: TGCAGTGCTAGGGAGAGCTATGGCTACACCTTC. Translating it yields CSARESYGYTF. The rearrangement uses TRBV20-1 and TRBJ1-2; no clear D gene. Trimming pared 3 bases from V and 4 bases from J, leaving 6 bases between. The CDR3 is 11 amino acids. Germline V gene data show CDR1 as DFQATT and CDR2 as SNEGSKA (reference sequence).

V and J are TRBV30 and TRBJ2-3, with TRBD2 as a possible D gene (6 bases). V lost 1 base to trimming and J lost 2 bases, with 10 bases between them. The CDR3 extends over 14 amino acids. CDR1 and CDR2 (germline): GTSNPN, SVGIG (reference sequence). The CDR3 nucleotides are TGTGCCTGGAGTGCGGGGGTCTCCACAGATACGCAGTATTTT. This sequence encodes CAWSAGVSTDTQYF.

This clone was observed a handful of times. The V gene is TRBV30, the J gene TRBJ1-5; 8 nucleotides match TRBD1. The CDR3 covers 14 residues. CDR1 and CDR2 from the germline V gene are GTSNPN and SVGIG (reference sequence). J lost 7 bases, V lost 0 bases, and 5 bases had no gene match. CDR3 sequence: CAWSVDRGSQPQHF. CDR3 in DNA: TGTGCCTGGAGTGTTGACAGGGGTTCACAGCCCCAGCATTTT.

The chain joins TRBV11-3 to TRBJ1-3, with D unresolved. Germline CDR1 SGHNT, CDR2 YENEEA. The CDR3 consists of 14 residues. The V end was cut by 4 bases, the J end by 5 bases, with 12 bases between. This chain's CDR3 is CASSSPGDRNTIYF. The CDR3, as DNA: TGTGCCAGCAGCTCCCCCGGGGATCGAAACACCATATATTTT.

The CDR3, as DNA: TGTGCCAGCAGCATACGACAGTCGGGGGGGACTGAAGCTTTCTTT. This translates into CASSIRQSGGTEAFF. The chain recombines TRBV5-6 with TRBJ1-1, with a weak D call TRBD1 (5 bases). This CDR3 comprises 15 residues. CDR1 is SGHDT and CDR2 is YYEEEE in the germline V gene. Trimming took off 4 bases at V and 5 bases at J, with 18 bases between the two ends.

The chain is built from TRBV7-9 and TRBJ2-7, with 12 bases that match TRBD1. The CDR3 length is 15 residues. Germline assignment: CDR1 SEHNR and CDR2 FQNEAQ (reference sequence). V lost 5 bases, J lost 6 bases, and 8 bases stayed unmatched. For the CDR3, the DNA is TGTGCCAGCAGCCCGGGCGGGACAGGGGGCGGCGAGCAGTACTTC. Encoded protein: CASSPGGTGGGEQYF.

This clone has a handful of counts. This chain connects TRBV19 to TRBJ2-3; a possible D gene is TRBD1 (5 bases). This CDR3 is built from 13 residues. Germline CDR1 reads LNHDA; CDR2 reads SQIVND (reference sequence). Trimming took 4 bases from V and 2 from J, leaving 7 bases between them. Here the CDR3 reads CASSNRLTDTQYF. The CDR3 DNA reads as TGTGCCAGTAGTAACAGGCTCACAGATACGCAGTATTTT. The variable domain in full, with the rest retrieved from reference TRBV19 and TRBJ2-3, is DGGITQSPKYLFRKEGQNVTLSCEQNLNHDAMYWYRQDPGQGLRLIYYSQIVNDFQKGDIAEGYSVSREKKESFPLTVTSAQKNPTAFYLCASSNRLTDTQYFGPGTRLTVL.

DNA for the CDR3: TGCGCCAGCAGCTTGTCAGGGTTGAATGAGCAGTTCTTC. Translated: CASSLSGLNEQFF. This chain connects TRBV5-1 to TRBJ2-1; maybe TRBD1 (5 bases). V was trimmed by 1 base and J by 7 bases, leaving 9 bases between them. Germline V gives CDR1 SGHRS, CDR2 YFSETQ. The CDR3 contains 13 residues.

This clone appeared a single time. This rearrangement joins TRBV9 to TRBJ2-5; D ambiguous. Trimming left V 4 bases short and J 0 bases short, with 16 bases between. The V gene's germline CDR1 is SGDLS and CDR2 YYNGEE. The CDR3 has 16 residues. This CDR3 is CASSPLVGGYQETQYF. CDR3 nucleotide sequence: TGTGCCAGCAGCCCCCTAGTTGGCGGATACCAAGAGACCCAGTACTTC. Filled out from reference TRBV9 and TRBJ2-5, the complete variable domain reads DSGVTQTPKHLITATGQRVTLRCSPRSGDLSVYWYQQSLDQGLQFLIQYYNGEERAKGNILERFSAQQFPDLHSELNLSSLELGDSALYFCASSPLVGGYQETQYFGPGTRLLVL.

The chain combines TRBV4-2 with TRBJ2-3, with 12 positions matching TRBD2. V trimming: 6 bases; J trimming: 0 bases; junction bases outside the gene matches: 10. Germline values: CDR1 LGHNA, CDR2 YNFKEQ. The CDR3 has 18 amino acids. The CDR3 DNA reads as TGTGCCAGCAGGGGCGGGGTGACTAGCGGGAGTAGCACAGATACGCAGTATTTT. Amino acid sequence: CASRGGVTSGSSTDTQYF.

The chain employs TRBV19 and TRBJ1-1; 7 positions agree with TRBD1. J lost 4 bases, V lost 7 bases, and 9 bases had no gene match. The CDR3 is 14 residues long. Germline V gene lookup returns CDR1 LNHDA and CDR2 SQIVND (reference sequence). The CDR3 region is CASTRDRLRTEAFF. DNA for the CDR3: TGTGCCAGTACCCGGGACAGATTGCGCACTGAAGCTTTCTTT.